Detailed here is one T cell receptor (beta chain). Germline assignment: CDR1 MNHNS and CDR2 SASEGT. Trimming cost V 4 bases and J 5 bases; bases outside gene matches: 12. CDR3 length: 18 residues. Some clones are missing from TCRdb's copy, which holds only in-frame ones; the method was immunoSEQ multiplex PCR. The data show roughly 340,000 clones, with around 87% seen just once and over 6% held by the top ten. The source of the sample is a study of blood T cell repertoires in COVID-19. This clonotype originated in a woman aged 50 to 60 with COVID-19, enrolled during active disease. The chain joins TRBV6-1 to TRBJ1-5; TRBD1 agrees at 12 bases. The specimen sequenced was peripheral blood. The CDR3 DNA is TGTGCCAGCAGTGGTCCCGGGACAGGGGGCTTCTTGGATCAGCCCCAGCATTTT. It yields the protein CASSGPGTGGFLDQPQHF.